The clone carrying this T cell receptor beta chain appeared a single time. The antigen is unknown. This specimen belongs to a study of OX40 agonist ivuxolimab in advanced cancers. Study details: The dose-escalation group included hepatocellular carcinoma, melanoma, renal cell carcinoma and head and neck cancer. Partial response was recorded in three patients: one hepatocellular carcinoma and two cutaneous melanoma cases.

Study-level findings and limits: Low levels of normalized T-cell clonal expansion also appeared in some nonresponders.

The CDR3 contains 14 residues. Trimming shortened V by 0 bases and J by 0 bases, and 5 bases separated the two germline ends. Per the germline V gene, CDR1 is SGHNT and CDR2 is YYREEE (reference sequence). Repertoires were generated with immunoSEQ multiplex PCR, while TCRdb's copy carries only in-frame clones and drops some. The sample consists of about 70,000 clones, about 81% of them appearing once. This chain uses TRBV5-4 with TRBJ2-3, with D unclear. This clonotype was obtained from an adult with an advanced solid tumor such as melanoma, head and neck, liver or kidney cancer. Sequenced material: CD4+ or CD8+ T cells sorted from blood, taken in a trial of the OX40 agonist ivuxolimab. The CDR3: CASSLAGSTDTQYF. The DNA of the CDR3 is TGTGCCAGCAGCTTGGCTGGTAGCACAGATACGCAGTATTTT.